The following is a T cell receptor (beta chain) sequence with its context. What it binds is not known. The CDR3 is 15 amino acids. This record comes from a study of cytomegalovirus exposure and HLA in healthy donors. About the research overall: Clustering assigned 81% of the approximately 400 genotyped donors to the Caucasian-associated ancestry cluster. General observations from the study: CMV serostatus stood as the only immune exposure information on hand. Among TCR beta chains, those listed as cytomegalovirus-associated numbered roughly 150. Follow-up analysis found HLA locus-dependent TCR association rates, highest for DRB1 and lowest for HLA-C.

In the PCR, 60 Vbeta and 13 Jbeta primers were used. Profiled with immunoSEQ multiplex PCR; TCRdb holds only in-frame clones, not every one. The data hold 200,000 or so clones, with approximately 83% observed a single time. This clonotype was sampled from a girl aged 10-17 years in good health and CMV-seronegative. The chain couples TRBV21-1 to TRBJ1-1; the table's D call of TRBD1 was not tested on the DNA. TRBV21-1 is designated a pseudogene. Sequences were obtained from PBMCs. The CDR3 DNA reads TGTGCCAGCAGCATTGAGACGACAGTATTCACTGAAGCTTTCTTT. Translated: CASSIETTVFTEAFF.